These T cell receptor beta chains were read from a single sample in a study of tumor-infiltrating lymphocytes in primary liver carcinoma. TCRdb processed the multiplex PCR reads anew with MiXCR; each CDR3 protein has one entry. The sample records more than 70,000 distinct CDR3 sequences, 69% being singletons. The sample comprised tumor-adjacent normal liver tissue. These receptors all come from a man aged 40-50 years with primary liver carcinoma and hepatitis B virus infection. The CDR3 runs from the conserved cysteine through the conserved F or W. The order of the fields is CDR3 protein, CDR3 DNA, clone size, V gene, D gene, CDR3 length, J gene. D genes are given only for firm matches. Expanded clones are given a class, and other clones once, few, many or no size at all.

CDR3 protein: CVMSTPGRGTEAFF
CDR3 DNA: TGTGTCATGTCCACTCCGGGCCGGGGGACTGAAGCTTTCTTT
clone size: NA
V gene: TRBV10-3
D gene: NA
CDR3 length: 14
J gene: TRBJ1-1

CDR3 protein: CASSYEVRSRGWNEQFF
CDR3 DNA: TGCGCCAGCAGCTACGAGGTAAGGTCCAGGGGGTGGAATGAGCAGTTCTTC
clone size: NA
V gene: TRBV5-5
D gene: TRBD1
CDR3 length: 17
J gene: TRBJ2-1

CDR3 protein: CASSPPTAQEIQYF
CDR3 DNA: TGTGCCAGCAGCCCGCCGACGGCCCAAGAGATCCAGTACTTC
clone size: NA
V gene: TRBV5-4
D gene: NA
CDR3 length: 14
J gene: TRBJ2-5

CDR3 protein: CASSRGNGQFF
CDR3 DNA: TGTGCCAGCAGCCGCGGCAATGGGCAGTTCTTC
clone size: NA
V gene: TRBV11-3
D gene: NA
CDR3 length: 11
J gene: TRBJ2-1

CDR3 protein: CASSPLFGRSYNELFF
CDR3 DNA: TGTGCCAGCAGTCCTTTATTCGGACGGTCCTACAATGAGCTGTTCTTC
clone size: NA
V gene: TRBV12-3/TRBV12-4
D gene: NA
CDR3 length: 16
J gene: TRBJ2-1

CDR3 protein: CASSIDKDYGNIF
CDR3 DNA: TGTGCCAGCAGTATTGACAAGGACTATGGCAACATCTTC
clone size: NA
V gene: TRBV12-3/TRBV12-4
D gene: NA
CDR3 length: 13
J gene: TRBJ1-2

CDR3 protein: CSVRSGSAYGYIF
CDR3 DNA: TGCAGCGTCCGATCAGGGAGCGCCTATGGCTACATCTTC
clone size: NA
V gene: TRBV29-1
D gene: NA
CDR3 length: 13
J gene: TRBJ1-2

CDR3 protein: CASSQDQEAPYKQYF
CDR3 DNA: TGCGCCAGCAGCCAAGATCAGGAGGCTCCCTACAAGCAGTACTTC
clone size: NA
V gene: TRBV4-3
D gene: NA
CDR3 length: 15
J gene: TRBJ2-7

CDR3 protein: CACTGRKETQYF
CDR3 DNA: TGTGCCTGCACTGGTCGTAAGGAGACCCAGTACTTC
clone size: NA
V gene: TRBV2
D gene: NA
CDR3 length: 12
J gene: TRBJ2-5

CDR3 protein: CASSQERNEQCF
CDR3 DNA: TGCGCCAGCAGCCAAGAGCGAAATGAGCAGTGCTTC
clone size: NA
V gene: TRBV4-1
D gene: NA
CDR3 length: 12
J gene: TRBJ2-7

CDR3 protein: CAWASPGGMDTEAFF
CDR3 DNA: TGTGCCTGGGCCTCCCCGGGAGGAATGGACACTGAAGCTTTCTTT
clone size: NA
V gene: TRBV30
D gene: NA
CDR3 length: 15
J gene: TRBJ1-1

CDR3 protein: CTSSPALSQETQYF
CDR3 DNA: TGTACCAGCAGCCCGGCCCTTTCCCAAGAGACCCAGTACTTC
clone size: NA
V gene: TRBV5-4
D gene: NA
CDR3 length: 14
J gene: TRBJ2-5

CDR3 protein: CASQKWDPYSEHFF
CDR3 DNA: TGTGCCAGCCAAAAGTGGGACCCGTACAGTGAGCATTTCTTC
clone size: once
V gene: TRBV6-2/TRBV6-3
D gene: NA
CDR3 length: 14
J gene: TRBJ2-1

CDR3 protein: CSVATLRPWSRQEESF
CDR3 DNA: TGCAGCGTCGCTACGCTTCGGCCCTGGTCCCGTCAAGAGGAGTCCTTC
clone size: NA
V gene: TRBV29-1
D gene: NA
CDR3 length: 16
J gene: TRBJ2-1

CDR3 protein: CPTLKRANTEAFF
CDR3 DNA: TGTCCCACCCTGAAGAGGGCAAACACTGAAGCTTTCTTT
clone size: NA
V gene: TRBV28
D gene: NA
CDR3 length: 13
J gene: TRBJ1-1

CDR3 protein: CSVADGARRETQYF
CDR3 DNA: TGCAGCGTTGCGGACGGGGCCCGTCGGGAGACCCAGTACTTC
clone size: many
V gene: TRBV29-1
D gene: NA
CDR3 length: 14
J gene: TRBJ2-5

CDR3 protein: CASSDAGWYNEQFF
CDR3 DNA: TGTGCTAGCAGTGACGCGGGATGGTACAATGAGCAGTTCTTC
clone size: NA
V gene: TRBV6-1
D gene: NA
CDR3 length: 14
J gene: TRBJ2-1

CDR3 protein: CSIRTGSGELFF
CDR3 DNA: TGCAGCATACGGACAGGGTCCGGGGAACTGTTTTTT
clone size: NA
V gene: TRBV29-1
D gene: TRBD1
CDR3 length: 12
J gene: TRBJ2-2

CDR3 protein: CASDYFGGPGWANVLTF
CDR3 DNA: TGTGCCAGCGATTACTTCGGCGGACCCGGCTGGGCCAACGTCCTGACTTTC
clone size: NA
V gene: TRBV6-2/TRBV6-3
D gene: NA
CDR3 length: 17
J gene: TRBJ2-6

CDR3 protein: CASSYNFGHANTRELFF
CDR3 DNA: TGTGCCAGCAGTTACAACTTTGGGCACGCGAATACCAGGGAGCTGTTTTTT
clone size: NA
V gene: TRBV6-6
D gene: NA
CDR3 length: 17
J gene: TRBJ2-2

CDR3 protein: CSVAGGTYNEQLF
CDR3 DNA: NA
clone size: NA
V gene: TRBV29-1
D gene: NA
CDR3 length: 13
J gene: TRBJ2-1

CDR3 protein: CATRGGETNAEAFF
CDR3 DNA: TGTGCCACCCGAGGGGGCGAGACGAACGCTGAAGCTTTCTTT
clone size: NA
V gene: TRBV24-1
D gene: TRBD1
CDR3 length: 14
J gene: TRBJ1-1

CDR3 protein: CARSQGEGSGHLNNQPQHF
CDR3 DNA: TGTGCCAGGAGCCAAGGGGAGGGGTCGGGACACCTTAACAATCAGCCCCAGCATTTT
clone size: NA
V gene: TRBV4-2
D gene: NA
CDR3 length: 19
J gene: TRBJ1-5

CDR3 protein: CASSQDMGNSIYF
CDR3 DNA: TGTGCCAGCAGCCAGGACATGGGAAACAGCATATATTTT
clone size: NA
V gene: TRBV4-3
D gene: NA
CDR3 length: 13
J gene: TRBJ1-3

CDR3 protein: CAISHSPDRAGEQYF
CDR3 DNA: TGTGCCATCAGTCACTCGCCGGACAGAGCGGGGGAGCAGTACTTC
clone size: once
V gene: TRBV6-2/TRBV6-3
D gene: NA
CDR3 length: 15
J gene: TRBJ2-7

CDR3 protein: CATRHMGVSNSPLHF
CDR3 DNA: TGTGCCACCAGGCACATGGGGGTGAGTAATTCACCCCTCCACTTT
clone size: NA
V gene: TRBV6-5
D gene: NA
CDR3 length: 15
J gene: TRBJ1-6

CDR3 protein: CASSRSSGRLGGELFF
CDR3 DNA: TGCGCCAGCAGCCGATCTAGCGGGAGGCTTGGCGGGGAGCTGTTTTTT
clone size: NA
V gene: TRBV5-1
D gene: TRBD2
CDR3 length: 16
J gene: TRBJ2-2

CDR3 protein: CASSYTGRNSPLHF
CDR3 DNA: TGTGCCAGCAGCTATACAGGGCGGAATTCACCCCTCCACTTT
clone size: many
V gene: TRBV7-9
D gene: NA
CDR3 length: 14
J gene: TRBJ1-6

CDR3 protein: CAISLQGGDSYEQYF
CDR3 DNA: TGTGCCATCAGCTTACAGGGGGGTGACTCCTACGAGCAGTACTTC
clone size: few
V gene: TRBV10-3
D gene: TRBD1
CDR3 length: 15
J gene: TRBJ2-7

CDR3 protein: CASRDPLWYCNEQFF
CDR3 DNA: TGTGCTAGCAGAGACCCCCTGTGGTACTGCAATGAGCAGTTCTTC
clone size: NA
V gene: TRBV11-2
D gene: NA
CDR3 length: 15
J gene: TRBJ2-1

CDR3 protein: CASSLSLVRVTGGLFF
CDR3 DNA: TGTGCCAGCAGCTTATCCCTAGTCAGAGTCACCGGGGGGCTGTTTTTC
clone size: NA
V gene: TRBV11-2
D gene: NA
CDR3 length: 16
J gene: TRBJ2-2

CDR3 protein: CASSLQADDITTGEELFF
CDR3 DNA: TGTGCCAGCAGTCTGCAGGCAGACGACATTACCACCGGGGAGGAGCTATTTTTT
clone size: NA
V gene: TRBV4-2
D gene: NA
CDR3 length: 18
J gene: TRBJ2-2